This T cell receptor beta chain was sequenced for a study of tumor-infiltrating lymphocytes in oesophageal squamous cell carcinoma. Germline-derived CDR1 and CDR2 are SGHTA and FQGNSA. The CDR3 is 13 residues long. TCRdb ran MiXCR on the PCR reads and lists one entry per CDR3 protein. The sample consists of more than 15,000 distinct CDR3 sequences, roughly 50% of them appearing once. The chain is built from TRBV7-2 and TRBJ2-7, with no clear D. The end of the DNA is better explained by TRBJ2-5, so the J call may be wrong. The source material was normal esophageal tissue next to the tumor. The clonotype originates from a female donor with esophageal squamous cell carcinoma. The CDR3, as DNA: TGTGCCAGCAGCTTATCTTGGGATGAGACCCAGTACTTC. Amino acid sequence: CASSLSWDETQYF.